Many counts were recorded for the clone carrying this TCR beta chain. Its antigen is unidentified. These data are taken from a study of T cells after yellow fever vaccination. Study in general: Fractions low in cell number were prepared with SMART-Seq v4 Ultra Low Input. Points from the study as a whole: Post-booster reappearance was seen for most primary-vaccination clones (roughly 97% CD4, around 88% CD8). FACS-sorted repertoires might harbor abundant contaminating clonotypes from the bulk population.

The 5'RACE template-switching step produced TCR cDNA and added a universal primer site and UMIs. TCRdb redid the calling of the 5' RACE reads with MiXCR, one entry per CDR3 protein. The profile shows some 340,000 distinct CDR3 sequences, roughly a tenth of them singletons. V was pared by 8 bases and J by 3 bases, with 14 bases between. Germline CDR1 and CDR2: MNHEY and SVGEGT. The CDR3 loop spans 13 amino acids. Sequencing used CD4+ T cells sorted from PBMCs, obtained 45 days after the yellow fever booster vaccination. The clonotype originates from a man between 18 and 35 years old who received the YFV17D yellow fever vaccine. The rearrangement joins TRBV6-2 or TRBV6-3 to TRBJ2-7; D is ambiguous. CDR3 bases: TGTGCCAGCTTCGGAGTGACGAACTACGAGCAGTACTTC. This sequence encodes CASFGVTNYEQYF.